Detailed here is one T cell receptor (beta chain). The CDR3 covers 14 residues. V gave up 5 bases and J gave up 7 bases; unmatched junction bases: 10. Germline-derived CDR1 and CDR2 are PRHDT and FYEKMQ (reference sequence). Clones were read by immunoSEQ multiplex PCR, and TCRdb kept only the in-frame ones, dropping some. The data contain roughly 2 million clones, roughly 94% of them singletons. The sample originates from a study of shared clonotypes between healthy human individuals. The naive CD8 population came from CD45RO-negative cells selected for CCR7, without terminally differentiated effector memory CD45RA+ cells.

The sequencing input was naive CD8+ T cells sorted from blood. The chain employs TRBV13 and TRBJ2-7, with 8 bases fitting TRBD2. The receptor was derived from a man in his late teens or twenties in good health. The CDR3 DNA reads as TGTGCCAGCAGCCCAGAGCGGGAGTCGGGGGAGCAGTACTTC. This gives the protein CASSPERESGEQYF.